The rows below give T cell receptor beta chains drawn from one sample of a study of T cell changes during pregnancy in multiple sclerosis. Assay used: immunoSEQ multiplex PCR; TCRdb lists only in-frame clones, some missing. The sample has about 39,000 clones, around nine tenths seen once; the top ten hold roughly 4%. This sample comprised CD8+ T cells from peripheral blood mononuclear cells, obtained in the first trimester of pregnancy. The receptor set was obtained from a female donor with multiple sclerosis, enrolled in a pregnancy study. The CDR3 runs from the conserved cysteine through the conserved F or W. The D gene is left open where the match is weak. Size is omitted from some rows. Given values are once, few, many or a class for expanded clones.

TRBJ1-5 TRBV6-1 NA NA CASSEPHTGSNQPQHF TGTGCCAGCAGTGAACCCCATACAGGTAGCAATCAGCCCCAGCATTTT
TRBJ1-2 TRBV11-2 NA NA CASTPQGRYGYTF TGTGCCAGCACCCCCCAGGGAAGATATGGCTACACCTTC
TRBJ2-1 TRBV27 NA NA CASSLGRTPDNEQFF TGTGCCAGCAGTTTGGGGAGAACCCCAGACAATGAGCAGTTCTTC
TRBJ1-2 TRBV27 NA NA CASSPGQPYGYTF TGTGCCAGCAGTCCCGGACAGCCCTATGGCTACACCTTC
TRBJ1-4 TRBV9 TRBD1 NA CASSVQGALGEKLFF TGTGCCAGCAGCGTACAGGGGGCTTTGGGTGAAAAACTGTTTTTT
TRBJ1-4 TRBV13 NA NA CASSVEGTPHEKLFF TGTGCCAGCAGCGTGGAGGGGACCCCTCATGAAAAACTGTTTTTT
TRBJ1-1 TRBV28 TRBD1 once CASKFRGTEAFF TGTGCCAGCAAGTTCAGGGGGACTGAAGCTTTCTTT
TRBJ1-6 TRBV5-8 NA NA CASSFLLGRERFEPNSPLHF TGTGCCAGCAGCTTTCTTTTGGGCAGGGAAAGGTTTGAACCAAATTCACCCCTCCACTTT
TRBJ1-2 TRBV9 TRBD1 NA CASSAGTVDGYTF TGTGCCAGCAGCGCTGGGACAGTAGATGGCTACACCTTC
TRBJ2-1 TRBV4-3 TRBD2 medium-sized CASSQEGLAGDSYNEQFF TGCGCCAGCAGCCAAGAGGGACTAGCGGGGGATTCGTACAATGAGCAGTTCTTC
TRBJ1-4 TRBV6-5 NA NA CASSYSSFNEKLFF TGTGCCAGCAGTTACTCCTCTTTTAATGAAAAACTGTTTTTT
TRBJ1-3 TRBV2 NA few CASLGTYTSGNTIYF TGTGCCAGCTTGGGGACATACACCTCTGGAAACACCATATATTTT
TRBJ1-3 TRBV15 NA NA CATSRGAGPSSGNTIYF TGTGCCACCAGCAGAGGGGCAGGGCCAAGCTCTGGAAACACCATATATTTT
TRBJ1-2 TRBV5-6 TRBD1 NA CASSRDRDRDGYTF TGTGCCAGCAGCCGCGACCGGGACAGGGATGGCTACACCTTC
TRBJ1-1 TRBV12-5 NA NA CASRVLNTEAFF TGTGCTAGCAGGGTTTTGAACACTGAAGCTTTCTTT
TRBJ1-5 TRBV19 NA NA CASSPDRRFDQPQHF TGTGCCAGTAGTCCTGACAGGAGATTCGATCAGCCCCAGCATTTT
TRBJ2-1 TRBV6-5 NA NA CASSYVSLGPYNEQFF TGTGCCAGCAGTTACGTCTCACTAGGACCCTACAATGAGCAGTTCTTC
TRBJ1-2 TRBV5-5 TRBD1 NA CASSPRGGDYGYTF TGTGCCAGCAGCCCTCGAGGGGGCGATTATGGCTACACCTTC
TRBJ1-2 TRBV27 NA once CASAGGGIYGYTF TGTGCCAGCGCCGGGGGGGGGATCTATGGCTACACCTTC
TRBJ2-7 TRBV4-1 TRBD2 NA CASSQFPHGGEGEQYF TGCGCCAGCAGCCAATTTCCCCACGGGGGGGAGGGCGAGCAGTACTTC
TRBJ1-2 TRBV29-1 NA NA CSVSPGELEYGYTF TGCAGCGTTTCCCCAGGGGAGTTAGAATATGGCTACACCTTC
TRBJ2-1 TRBV11-2 TRBD1 NA CASSYMTGANEQFF TGTGCCAGCAGCTATATGACAGGGGCCAATGAGCAGTTCTTC
TRBJ2-7 TRBV9 TRBD1 NA CASSVEGQGSYEQYF TGTGCCAGCAGCGTAGAGGGACAGGGCTCCTACGAGCAGTACTTC
TRBJ2-7 TRBV7-6 TRBD2 NA CASSPPGDYYEQYF TGTGCCAGCAGCCCCCCCGGGGACTACTACGAGCAGTACTTC
TRBJ2-5 TRBV7-8 TRBD2 NA CASSRGDPQYF TGTGCCAGCAGCCGGGGGGACCCCCAGTACTTC
TRBJ2-2 TRBV6-4 NA NA CASSDSTRVTGELFF TGTGCCAGCAGTGACTCGACCAGGGTTACCGGGGAGCTGTTTTTT
TRBJ2-3 TRBV9 NA NA CASSVVGGTDTQYF TGTGCCAGCAGCGTAGTAGGAGGCACAGATACGCAGTATTTT
TRBJ1-2 TRBV19 TRBD1 once CASSPQPGGHYGYTF TGTGCCAGTAGCCCCCAGCCAGGGGGACACTATGGCTACACCTTC
TRBJ1-1 TRBV11-2 NA NA CASSLGTESEAFF TGTGCCAGCAGCTTAGGGACAGAGAGCGAAGCTTTCTTT
TRBJ2-7 TRBV13 TRBD1 few CASSLLLGQVVYEQYF TGTGCCAGCAGCTTACTTCTGGGACAGGTTGTCTACGAGCAGTACTTC
TRBJ2-5 TRBV7-3 TRBD2 NA CASSLLAGGETQYF TGTGCCAGCAGCTTATTGGCGGGGGGAGAGACCCAGTACTTC
TRBJ1-1 TRBV10-3 NA NA CAISDPARDTEAFF TGTGCCATCAGTGACCCCGCTCGGGACACTGAAGCTTTCTTT
TRBJ1-4 TRBV11-2 NA NA CASRDPGGAQEKLFF TGTGCCAGCCGTGACCCCGGGGGGGCGCAGGAAAAACTGTTTTTT
TRBJ2-7 TRBV11-2 TRBD1 once CASSHPRQGQFYEQYF TGTGCCAGCAGCCACCCCCGACAGGGGCAATTCTACGAGCAGTACTTC
TRBJ1-5 TRBV27 TRBD1 NA CASKQAGTGGTQPQHF TGTGCCAGCAAGCAAGCCGGGACAGGGGGCACTCAGCCCCAGCATTTT
TRBJ1-5 TRBV9 TRBD1 NA CASSVGLTGQPQHF TGTGCCAGCAGCGTAGGCCTGACAGGGCAGCCCCAGCATTTT
TRBJ2-7 TRBV2 TRBD2 few CASSEGAGGPYEQYF TGTGCCAGCAGTGAGGGAGCGGGGGGGCCTTACGAGCAGTACTTC
TRBJ1-1 TRBV27 NA NA CASNPLPGQGNTEAFF TGTGCCAGCAACCCCTTGCCAGGGCAGGGAAACACTGAAGCTTTCTTT
TRBJ2-3 TRBV15 TRBD2 NA CATSGGGSTDTQYF TGTGCCACCAGCGGGGGGGGGAGCACAGATACGCAGTATTTT
TRBJ2-1 TRBV7-6 NA NA CASSLAMASNEQFF TGTGCCAGCAGCTTAGCGATGGCTTCTAATGAGCAGTTCTTC